These 30 T cell receptor beta chains originate from one sample sequenced in a study of response to subunit inactivated influenza vaccine. TCRdb re-derived calls from the RT-PCR reads in MiXCR, one entry per CDR3 protein. Of 550,000 to 800,000 distinct CDR3 sequences detected, approximately 15% appear once; the ten largest clones hold 5.5% to 7%. Sample: PBMCs from blood, taken 14 to 15 days before vaccination. These receptors all stem from a man over 45 who received an inactivated influenza vaccine.

This clonotype was detected many times. The CDR3 nucleotides read TGCGCCAGCAGCTTGTTAAGGGGGGACAGGGATAACAATGAGCAGTTCTTC. It specifies CASSLLRGDRDNNEQFF. The rearrangement joins TRBV5-1 to TRBJ2-1, with 9 bases aligning to TRBD1. The CDR3 runs 17 residues. The junction had 10 bases not matched to a gene; V was cut back by 1 base and J by 5 bases. Germline lookup yields CDR1 SGHRS and CDR2 YFSETQ.

The chain links TRBV12-3 or TRBV12-4 to TRBJ1-2; TRBD1 aligns across 7 bases. The V segment lost 1 base and the J segment 8 bases; nucleotides outside the gene matches: 7. The CDR3 has 14 residues. The CDR3 DNA reads as TGTGCCAGCAGTTTAGTTCGACAGGGAAAGGGCTACACCTTC. It specifies CASSLVRQGKGYTF.

This clonotype was seen more than once but under ten times. In DNA form, the CDR3 reads TGTGCCACCAGTACCCTAGCCGGGGCAGATACGCAGTATTTT. Translation gives CATSTLAGADTQYF. The V call is TRBV24-1, the J call TRBJ2-3, with D tentatively TRBD2 (5 bases). The V gene lost 6 bases and the J gene lost 4 bases, with 13 bases spanning the gap. The CDR3 runs to 14 residues. Germline CDR1 reads KGHDR; CDR2 reads SFDVKD.

This clonotype was counted a few times. V is TRBV5-1 and J is TRBJ2-5; 13 nucleotides align to TRBD2. The CDR3 contains 18 residues. The V gene end was trimmed by 0 bases and the J gene end by 4 bases; junction bases not matched to a gene: 9. CDR1 and CDR2 (germline): SGHRS, YFSETQ. The CDR3: CASSLAGTSGMEGETQYF. Written as DNA, the CDR3 is TGCGCCAGCAGCTTGGCCGGGACTAGCGGGATGGAGGGAGAGACCCAGTACTTC.

This chain links TRBV6-4 with TRBJ2-1; the D is unclear. V was cut by 3 bases and J by 0 bases, with 12 bases left in between. This CDR3 contains 16 residues. Germline values: CDR1 MRHNA, CDR2 SNTAGT. The CDR3 DNA reads as TGTGCCAGCAGTGAATTCGGGCAGAGCTCCTACAATGAGCAGTTCTTC. It specifies CASSEFGQSSYNEQFF.

This clonotype was detected ten times or more. The rearrangement links TRBV11-1 to TRBJ2-2; D possibly corresponds to TRBD2 (6 bases). Germline CDR1 SGHAT, CDR2 FQDESV (reference sequence). V gave up 5 bases and J gave up 7 bases, with 23 bases separating them. The CDR3 spans 17 residues. For the CDR3, the DNA is TGTGCCAGCAGCCAAAACTCCGGGACTCTCCGTGGCGGGGAGCTGTTTTTT. It translates to CASSQNSGTLRGGELFF. The whole variable domain, remainder taken from reference TRBV11-1 and TRBJ2-2, is EAEVAQSPRYKITEKSQAVAFWCDPISGHATLYWYRQILGQGPELLVQFQDESVVDDSQLPKDRFSAERLKGVDSTLKIQPAELGDSAMYLCASSQNSGTLRGGELFFGEGSRLTVL.

This clonotype appeared a few times. The V gene is TRBV18, the J gene TRBJ2-1, with D perhaps TRBD1 (6 bases). The V gene lost 2 bases and the J gene lost 8 bases, with 16 bases spanning the gap. Germline V gives CDR1 KGHSH, CDR2 LQKENI. This CDR3 has 15 amino acids. CDR3 protein: CASSPTGTTWDEQFF. CDR3 in DNA: TGTGCCAGCTCACCAACCGGGACAACCTGGGATGAGCAGTTCTTC.

The chain links TRBV24-1 to TRBJ2-4; the D is unclear. Germline V CDR1 and CDR2: KGHDR, SFDVKD. The CDR3 has 15 residues. Trimming removed 6 bases at V and 3 bases at J, with 14 bases between. CDR3: CATSPNDGNKNIQYF. CDR3 in DNA: TGTGCCACCAGTCCCAACGATGGGAACAAAAACATTCAGTACTTC.

This clonotype was seen a handful of times. This chain links TRBV5-1 with TRBJ2-7; 8 bases are a match to TRBD1. Germline V CDR1 and CDR2: SGHRS, YFSETQ. This CDR3 is 17 amino acids long. Trimming at V came to 1 base and at J to 3 bases, leaving 12 bases not matched to a gene. This chain's CDR3 is CASSLLATGVRNYEQYF. The DNA for the CDR3 is TGCGCCAGCAGCTTGTTAGCGACAGGGGTCCGGAACTACGAGCAGTACTTC.

This chain joins TRBV27 and TRBJ2-7; D ambiguous. Per germline, CDR1 MNHEY and CDR2 SMNVEV (reference sequence). Deletions cut 3 bases from V and 4 bases from J, with 13 bases between. The CDR3 extends over 14 amino acids. CDR3 sequence (DNA): TGTGCCAGCAGTTTTTGGGGAAGTCAGTACGAGCAGTACTTC. This encodes CASSFWGSQYEQYF.

There are a few counts of this clonotype. The chain employs TRBV24-1 and TRBJ2-3; no definite D call. Per germline, CDR1 KGHDR and CDR2 SFDVKD. With 4 bases removed from V and 7 bases from J, the gap between germline ends came to 11 bases. The CDR3 loop spans 13 amino acids. Here the CDR3 DNA reads TGTGCCACCAGTGAGGCCCTCCCTTATACGCAGTATTTT. Translated: CATSEALPYTQYF.

This clonotype was detected a few times. The rearrangement joins TRBV30 to TRBJ2-3, with 12 bases fitting TRBD2. CDR1 GTSNPN and CDR2 SVGIG come from the germline V gene (reference sequence). This CDR3 region has 15 residues. V shed 3 bases, J shed 6 bases, and the junction held 7 bases outside the gene matches. The CDR3 sequence is CAWSPSGGARDTQYF. DNA for the CDR3: TGTGCCTGGAGCCCTAGCGGGGGGGCAAGGGATACGCAGTATTTT.

The chain is built from TRBV9 and TRBJ2-1; D is perhaps TRBD1 or TRBD2 (9 bases each). With 4 bases removed from V and 6 bases from J, the gap between germline ends came to 26 bases. CDR1 SGDLS and CDR2 YYNGEE come from the germline V gene. This CDR3 has 18 amino acids. Here the CDR3 DNA reads TGTGCCAGCAGCCAAGGGACAGGGCCGGGACTAGCCCTCAATGAGCAGTTCTTC. Its protein product is CASSQGTGPGLALNEQFF.

The chain links TRBV4-2 to TRBJ1-5; D gene ambiguous. The CDR3 contains 15 residues. The germline V gene encodes CDR1 LGHNA and CDR2 YNFKEQ. Trimming cost V 1 base and J 3 bases, with 10 bases left between them. Written as DNA, the CDR3 is TGTGCCAGCAGCCAAGCAAGCAGGTCCAATCAGCCCCAGCATTTT. This gives the protein CASSQASRSNQPQHF.

The chain links TRBV20-1 to TRBJ2-3; possible D gene TRBD2, 5 bases. Trimming took 4 bases from V and 0 from J, leaving 14 bases between them. CDR1 is DFQATT, CDR2 SNEGSKA, per germline (reference sequence). The CDR3 spans 15 residues. The CDR3 sequence is CSAIKRTVSTDTQYF. The CDR3 DNA is TGCAGTGCTATAAAGCGGACCGTGAGCACAGATACGCAGTATTTT.

This clonotype appeared a few times. The chain combines TRBV20-1 with TRBJ2-7, with TRBD2 matching over 11 bases. The CDR3 is 15 amino acids. The ends lost 3 bases at V and 4 bases at J; junction bases unmatched: 8. Germline V gives CDR1 DFQATT, CDR2 SNEGSKA (reference sequence). The CDR3 region has the DNA TGCAGTGCTAGGGACGGCGGGACTAGCGGATACGAGCAGTACTTC. It yields the protein CSARDGGTSGYEQYF.

The J gene is TRBJ2-2, the V gene TRBV11-2; 8 bases agree with TRBD2. This CDR3 contains 16 residues. V trimming: 4 bases; J trimming: 7 bases; junction bases outside the gene matches: 11. Germline V CDR1 and CDR2: SGHAT, FQNNGV. This chain's CDR3 is CASSSLRGGVNGELFF. The CDR3 DNA follows: TGTGCCAGCAGCTCCTTACGGGGGGGAGTGAACGGGGAGCTGTTTTTT.

This sequence joins TRBV28 and TRBJ2-7; 7 positions match TRBD2. The CDR3 extends over 16 amino acids. CDR1 is MDHEN, CDR2 SYDVKM, per germline. Trimming took 3 bases from V and 2 from J; bases not matched to a gene: 10. The CDR3 here is CASSFPSMGGAYEQYF. The DNA of the CDR3 is TGTGCCAGCAGTTTCCCCTCCATGGGAGGGGCCTACGAGCAGTACTTC.

The chain couples TRBV18 to TRBJ2-1; TRBD1 aligns across 7 bases. CDR3 length: 13 amino acids. The ends lost 4 bases at V and 9 bases at J; junction bases unmatched: 6. Germline V gene data show CDR1 as KGHSH and CDR2 as LQKENI. CDR3 bases: TGTGCCAGCTCACAAACAGGGGTTGGTGAGCAGTTCTTC. As protein: CASSQTGVGEQFF.

This rearrangement joins TRBV20-1 to TRBJ2-3; D call uncertain. This CDR3 has 15 amino acids. CDR1 is DFQATT, CDR2 SNEGSKA, per germline (reference sequence). Deletions cut 1 base from V and 2 bases from J, with 13 bases between. In nucleotides, the CDR3 is TGCAGTGCTAGAGTAGAAAAGCAGAACACAGATACGCAGTATTTT. Translation gives CSARVEKQNTDTQYF.

J is TRBJ2-7 and V is TRBV2; maybe TRBD1 (6 bases). Germline CDR1 reads SNHLY; CDR2 reads FYNNEI. The V and J ends lost 8 bases and 6 bases respectively, with 11 bases between them. The length of the CDR3 is 11 residues. CDR3 DNA: TGTGCCAGCCGAACAGGGCTCGAGCAGTACTTC. Encoded protein: CASRTGLEQYF.

The chain recombines TRBV7-9 with TRBJ1-1; D remains unclear. Germline V gene lookup returns CDR1 SEHNR and CDR2 FQNEAQ (reference sequence). Trimming left V 5 bases short and J 0 bases short, with 13 bases between. The CDR3 has 15 amino acids. The CDR3 DNA reads as TGTGCCAGCAGCCCAAAGACAAGACTGAACACTGAAGCTTTCTTT. It is translated as CASSPKTRLNTEAFF.

This clonotype has ten or more counts. At one end, the junction sequence differs from germline, possibly due to a read error. The genes are TRBV15 and TRBJ2-3; no definite D call. Germline CDR1 and CDR2: LNHNV and YYDKDF (reference sequence). The CDR3 is 12 amino acids. CDR3 amino acids: CATSRGASVSDF. The CDR3 nucleotides read TGTGCCACCAGCAGAGGGGCCTCCGTCTCGGATTTT.

The chain recombines TRBV29-1 with TRBJ2-5; maybe TRBD1 (6 bases). Germline V gives CDR1 SQVTM, CDR2 ANQGSEA. V was trimmed by 3 bases and J by 4 bases, leaving 12 bases between them. The CDR3 loop spans 13 amino acids. CDR3 loop: CSVDGGLRETQYF. DNA for the CDR3: TGCAGCGTTGATGGGGGCTTGAGAGAGACCCAGTACTTC.

This clonotype turned up a few times. This rearrangement joins TRBV20-1 to TRBJ2-2; 8 bases map to TRBD2. The germline CDR1 and CDR2 sequences are DFQATT and SNEGSKA (reference sequence). V trimming: 2 bases; J trimming: 4 bases; junction bases outside the gene matches: 3. The CDR3 is 14 residues long. CDR3 residues: CSARSGGGTGELFF. CDR3 in DNA: TGCAGTGCTAGATCCGGGGGGGGCACCGGGGAGCTGTTTTTT.

This clonotype was seen a few times. CDR3 coding DNA: TGCAGTGCTAGAGGGAAGACAGGGAGGTCCCTCCACTTT. It encodes CSARGKTGRSLHF. The chain recombines TRBV20-1 with TRBJ1-6, with 7 bases lining up with TRBD1. This CDR3 spans 13 amino acids. Trimming at V came to 1 base and at J to 14 bases, leaving 8 bases not matched to a gene. Germline lookup yields CDR1 DFQATT and CDR2 SNEGSKA (reference sequence).

V is TRBV20-1 and J is TRBJ2-3; 8 bases align to TRBD2. The CDR3 consists of 18 residues. Germline lookup yields CDR1 DFQATT and CDR2 SNEGSKA (reference sequence). After removal of 5 bases from V and 2 bases from J, the junction contained 18 bases not matched to a gene. The CDR3 DNA follows: TGCAGTGCTTACACTCTGACGACGGCGGGAGGTTTCACAGATACGCAGTATTTT. It translates to CSAYTLTTAGGFTDTQYF.

This clonotype was detected many times. The V call is TRBV12-3 or TRBV12-4, the J call TRBJ1-5; D may be TRBD1 (5 bases). The CDR3 contains 14 residues. Trimming took 3 bases from V and 7 from J, leaving 13 bases between them. Here the CDR3 DNA reads TGTGCCAGCAGTTTGGGGGGAATGCGCCAGCCCCAGCATTTT. It specifies CASSLGGMRQPQHF.

This clonotype was detected only a few times. For the CDR3, the DNA is TGTGCCAGCAGTGAAGGGCCCGTACAGCAAAGTTCCACAGATACGCAGTATTTT. The encoded protein is CASSEGPVQQSSTDTQYF. The J gene is TRBJ2-3, the V gene TRBV2, with D unclear. Trimming cost V 1 base and J 2 bases, with 19 bases left between them. The germline V gene has CDR1 SNHLY and CDR2 FYNNEI. The CDR3 spans 18 residues. Filled out from reference TRBV2 and TRBJ2-3, the complete variable domain reads EPEVTQTPSHQVTQMGQEVILRCVPISNHLYFYWYRQILGQKVEFLVSFYNNEISEKSEIFDDQFSVERPDGSNFTLKIRSTKLEDSAMYFCASSEGPVQQSSTDTQYFGPGTRLTVL.

The table lists this clonotype with many counts. In DNA form, the CDR3 reads TGCGCCAGCAGCGGGGGGACGGCGAACACTGAAGCTTTCTTT. Translation gives CASSGGTANTEAFF. V and J are TRBV5-1 and TRBJ1-1; a possible D gene is TRBD1 (5 bases). The ends were cut back, 4 bases at V and 1 base at J, with 11 bases in the middle. There are 14 residues in the CDR3. Germline V gives CDR1 SGHRS, CDR2 YFSETQ.